This T cell receptor (beta chain) was captured by sequencing in a study of blood T cells in healthy people across ages. Comment on this clonotype: The antigen remains undetermined.

The CDR3 totals 15 residues. The V end was cut by 0 bases, the J end by 1 base, with 7 bases between. The V gene's germline CDR1 is LGHDT and CDR2 YNNKEL (reference sequence). PCR was performed a second time for roughly 7 to 12 cycles using a sample-barcoded 5' primer and a J-beta primer mix. MiXCR, applied by TCRdb to the 5' RACE reads, yields one record per CDR3 protein. The table has approximately 800,000 distinct CDR3 sequences, approximately 53% seen once; the top ten hold roughly 25%. Whole-study results and caveats: Measured against age, TCR beta diversity per million T cells decreased in a roughly linear manner.

This chain joins TRBV3-1 and TRBJ2-1, with D uncertain. The receptor was isolated from a man aged 40-49 years in good health. Sequencing input: blood. For the CDR3, the DNA is TGTGCCAGCAGCCAAGATCACAGATCCTACAATGAGCAGTTCTTC. Its protein product is CASSQDHRSYNEQFF.